This is a list of T cell receptor beta chains from one sample in a study of CD8 T cells in Susac syndrome. MiXCR, run by TCRdb on the immunoSEQ multiplex PCR reads, gives a single entry per CDR3 protein. The profile covers some 77,000 distinct CDR3 sequences, with roughly 93% appearing a single time and 0.15% taken by the ten largest. Sequences were obtained from CD4+ T cells from PBMCs. The source is a human donor with Susac syndrome. CDR3s include the opening cysteine and the closing phenylalanine or tryptophan. The D gene is left open where the match is weak. The size field is filled for only some rows; it gives once, few, many or a size class.

d_call,j_call,v_call,clone_size,cdr3_aa,cdr3_nt
TRBD2,TRBJ2-1,TRBV7-9,.,CASSLGRGAFLDEQFF,TGTGCCAGCAGCTTAGGGCGGGGGGCCTTCCTGGATGAGCAGTTCTTC
.,TRBJ2-7,TRBV4-1,.,CASSPSERTSYEQYF,TGCGCCAGCAGCCCAAGCGAGAGGACGTCCTACGAGCAGTACTTC
.,TRBJ1-6,TRBV6-2/TRBV6-3,.,CASSLRVGNSPLHF,TGTGCCAGCAGTCTCAGGGTTGGTAATTCACCCCTCCACTTT
.,TRBJ2-1,TRBV20-1,.,CSARGFRGSYNEQFF,TGCAGTGCTAGAGGATTTAGGGGATCCTACAATGAGCAGTTCTTC
.,TRBJ2-1,TRBV24-1,few,CATSDFGSYNEQFF,TGTGCCACCAGTGATTTTGGCAGTTACAATGAGCAGTTCTTC
.,TRBJ1-3,TRBV20-1,once,CSALDSGNTIYF,TGCAGTGCCTTGGACAGTGGAAACACCATATATTTT
.,TRBJ2-2,TRBV28,.,CASSLWVRINTGELFF,TGTGCCAGCAGTTTATGGGTGCGGATAAACACCGGGGAGCTGTTTTTT
.,TRBJ2-7,TRBV20-1,.,CSARVGTRPSSYEQYF,TGCAGTGCTAGAGTGGGTACCAGGCCCAGCTCCTACGAGCAGTACTTC
.,TRBJ1-1,TRBV6-5,.,CASSDRTENTEAFF,TGTGCCAGCAGTGACCGGACAGAAAACACTGAAGCTTTCTTT
.,TRBJ1-6,TRBV28,.,CASSPDWSSYNSPLHF,TGTGCCAGCAGCCCCGATTGGAGCTCCTATAATTCACCCCTCCACTTT
.,TRBJ1-3,TRBV20-1,.,CSARDRARNYSGNTIYF,TGCAGTGCTAGAGATCGGGCCAGGAACTACTCTGGAAACACCATATATTTT
.,TRBJ1-5,TRBV4-1,.,CASSQGVGRGSKGNQPQHF,TGCGCCAGCAGCCAAGGGGTGGGCAGGGGAAGCAAGGGAAATCAGCCCCAGCATTTT
TRBD2,TRBJ2-7,TRBV29-1,.,CSALLAGGALSYEQYF,TGCAGCGCCTTATTAGCGGGGGGCGCACTCTCCTACGAGCAGTACTTC
.,TRBJ1-5,TRBV5-6,.,CASSPRWGNQPQHF,TGTGCCAGCAGCCCTCGATGGGGCAATCAGCCCCAGCATTTT
TRBD2,TRBJ2-1,TRBV6-2/TRBV6-3,.,CASSVPGGANEQFF,TGTGCCAGCAGTGTCCCCGGGGGGGCCAATGAGCAGTTCTTC
TRBD2,TRBJ2-7,TRBV20-1,.,CSARDTGRGEGYEQYF,TGCAGTGCTAGAGATACGGGCCGGGGGGAGGGGTACGAGCAGTACTTC
TRBD1,TRBJ1-2,TRBV5-6,.,CASSLETGKRYGYTF,TGTGCCAGCAGCTTGGAGACAGGGAAAAGGTATGGCTACACCTTC
.,TRBJ1-5,TRBV4-3,.,CASSQQVGQPQHF,TGCGCCAGCAGCCAACAGGTAGGACAGCCCCAGCATTTT
.,TRBJ1-3,TRBV12-3/TRBV12-4,.,CASSFGSGNTIYF,TGTGCCAGCAGTTTTGGTTCTGGAAACACCATATATTTT
.,TRBJ2-5,TRBV3-1,.,CASSQQGLGETQYF,TGTGCCAGCAGCCAACAGGGATTGGGAGAGACCCAGTACTTC